These T cell receptor beta chains were read from a single sample in a study of cytomegalovirus exposure and HLA in healthy donors. TCRdb keeps only in-frame clones here, not all; method: immunoSEQ multiplex PCR. The sample gives some 130,000 clones, 77% of which show up once; approximately 2% is in the top ten. The sequencing sample was made of PBMCs. The receptor source for this set is a young man in good health and CMV-seronegative. CDR3s include the opening cysteine and the closing phenylalanine or tryptophan. D genes are given only for firm matches. A clone size is listed for some rows: how often the clone was seen (once, few, many), or a class if it is expanded.

TRBD2,once,TRBJ2-3,TRBV30,TGTGCCTCTCATCAAGGGACTAGCGGGATCGCAGATACGCAGTATTTT,CASHQGTSGIADTQYF
TRBD2,NA,TRBJ2-7,TRBV7-2,TGTGCCAGCAGCTCCGCGGGGGGTTGGCAGTACTTC,CASSSAGGWQYF
NA,NA,TRBJ1-1,TRBV2,TGTGCCAGCAGTGAGTTCGTGGGGCGAAGCACTGAAGCTTTCTTT,CASSEFVGRSTEAFF
TRBD1,NA,TRBJ2-2,TRBV19,TGTGCCAGTAGAACACAGGGGTACCCCGGGGAGCTGTTTTTT,CASRTQGYPGELFF
NA,NA,TRBJ1-1,TRBV7-2,TGTGCCAGCAGCTCCAGGCGGGGACCGAACACTGAAGCTTTCTTT,CASSSRRGPNTEAFF
NA,NA,TRBJ2-7,TRBV10-3,TGTGCCTCACGGCAGACAGGTCTGGGCTACGAGCAGTACTTC,CASRQTGLGYEQYF
NA,once,TRBJ1-2,TRBV11-2,TGTGCCAGCAGCTTAGGGAGCAACGTTAACGCCTACACCTTC,CASSLGSNVNAYTF
TRBD2,NA,TRBJ2-7,TRBV12-5,TGTGCTAGTGGCACCACCCCCGGACTAGCGGGAGTCTACGAGCAGTACTTC,CASGTTPGLAGVYEQYF
NA,NA,TRBJ1-5,TRBV12-5,TGTGCTAGTGCCTTAGGGGATCAGCCCCAGCATTTT,CASALGDQPQHF
NA,NA,TRBJ2-4,TRBV6-1,TGTGCCAGCAGTGAAGCCCCCGGGTCCAGAAACATTCAGTACTTC,CASSEAPGSRNIQYF
NA,NA,TRBJ1-3,TRBV28,TGTGCCAGCAGTTTATTGGCCAGGGTTAACACCATATATTTT,CASSLLARVNTIYF
TRBD1,NA,TRBJ1-4,TRBV28,TGTGCCAGCAGGATCTCCGGGACAGGGGGCCCGCTCAATGAAAAACTGTTTTTT,CASRISGTGGPLNEKLFF
NA,NA,TRBJ1-3,TRBV6-5,TGTGCCAGCAGTTACTCCAGACAGGAAAGAAACACCATATATTTT,CASSYSRQERNTIYF
NA,NA,TRBJ2-1,TRBV2,TGTGCCAGCAGTGAAGGCCAGACAAAGCAGTTCTTC,CASSEGQTKQFF
TRBD1,NA,TRBJ2-5,TRBV2,TGTGCCAGCAGGAGCGCCGGGACAGGGTACGAGACCCAGTACTTC,CASRSAGTGYETQYF
NA,NA,TRBJ2-5,TRBV30,TGTGCCTGGACCGGCGGTGCGAGGGAGACCCAGTACTTC,CAWTGGARETQYF
TRBD1,NA,TRBJ2-2,TRBV6-6,TGTGCCAGCAGTTACACCGGGACAGAGAACACCGGGGAGCTGTTTTTT,CASSYTGTENTGELFF
NA,NA,TRBJ1-4,TRBV13,TGTGCCAGCAGCTTGGGACTGAATATGGGAAAACTGTTTTTT,CASSLGLNMGKLFF
TRBD2,NA,TRBJ2-3,TRBV14,TGTGCCAGCAGCCAAGGCCTCGCGGGAGTAATCACAGATACGCAGTATTTT,CASSQGLAGVITDTQYF
NA,NA,TRBJ2-5,TRBV10-3,TGTGCCATCAGACGACAGGACCAAGAGACCCAGTACTTC,CAIRRQDQETQYF
NA,NA,TRBJ2-5,TRBV6-1,TGTGCCAGCAGTGAAGCCGGGGGGCGGGAGACCCAGTACTTC,CASSEAGGRETQYF
NA,NA,TRBJ1-1,TRBV19,TGTGCCAGTAAGGAGGCGGACAGTGAAGCTTTCTTT,CASKEADSEAFF
NA,once,TRBJ1-3,TRBV28,TGTGCCAGCAGTTTTAGACTCTCTGGAAACACCATATATTTT,CASSFRLSGNTIYF
TRBD1,NA,TRBJ2-7,TRBV9,TGTGCCAGCAGCCCCGGGGGACAGGGTCTTTACGAGCAGTACTTC,CASSPGGQGLYEQYF
TRBD2,NA,TRBJ2-7,TRBV29-1,TGCAGCGTGGCGGGCACTAGCGGGCGCCAAGCATACGAGCAGTACTTC,CSVAGTSGRQAYEQYF
NA,NA,TRBJ2-1,TRBV11-2,TGTGCCAGCAGCTTAGCTCGGTACGATGAGCAGTTCTTC,CASSLARYDEQFF
TRBD2,NA,TRBJ2-7,TRBV5-1,TGCGCCAGCAGCTTGTTTCTAGCGGGAGGTTCCTACGAGCAGTACTTC,CASSLFLAGGSYEQYF
TRBD1,NA,TRBJ2-3,TRBV4-1,TGCGCCAGCAGCCAACCCCCCGCGACAGGGGGCGTTTCAGATACGCAGTATTTT,CASSQPPATGGVSDTQYF
TRBD2,NA,TRBJ2-1,TRBV6-6,TGTGCCAGCAGTTACTGGGGCAGCGGGAGTTCCCATGAGCAGTTCTTC,CASSYWGSGSSHEQFF
NA,NA,TRBJ2-5,TRBV6-1,TGTGCCACCACGAGGACTACTGTATGGGAGACCCAGTACTTC,CATTRTTVWETQYF
NA,NA,TRBJ2-1,TRBV11-3,TGTGCCAGCAGCTTAGATGACAGTTACAATGAGCAGTTCTTC,CASSLDDSYNEQFF
NA,NA,TRBJ1-1,TRBV6-1,TGTGCCAGCTTCTCTCATCAGGGGAACACTGAAGCTTTCTTT,CASFSHQGNTEAFF
NA,NA,TRBJ2-2,TRBV27,TGTGCCAGCCGGCGGTGGGGGGTGAACACCGGGGAGCTGTTTTTT,CASRRWGVNTGELFF
TRBD2,few,TRBJ2-2,TRBV7-8,TGTGCCAGCAGCTCCTATAGCGGGAGGGACGTCGGGGAGCTGTTTTTT,CASSSYSGRDVGELFF
NA,NA,TRBJ2-1,TRBV11-2,TGTGCCAGCAGCTTAGAGTGGACATCTGAGCAGTTCTTC,CASSLEWTSEQFF
TRBD1,NA,TRBJ2-3,TRBV7-8,TGTGCCAGCAGCGCCGGGACAGGGGCAGCAGATACGCAGTATTTT,CASSAGTGAADTQYF
TRBD2,NA,TRBJ2-1,TRBV9,TGTGCCAGCAGCGTAGGGGGACTAGCGGTCTACAATGAGCAGTTCTTC,CASSVGGLAVYNEQFF
TRBD1,NA,TRBJ1-4,TRBV7-6,TGTGCCAGCAGCTTAAGGCTCTACACGCGGCCGGGACAGGGGGAATTGGGAAAACTGTTTTTT,CASSLRLYTRPGQGELGKLFF
NA,NA,TRBJ1-4,TRBV4-1,TGCGCCAGCAGCAGGGCGGGGAATAATGAAAAACTGTTTTTT,CASSRAGNNEKLFF
TRBD1,NA,TRBJ1-2,TRBV5-1,TGCGCCAGCAGCTTCGACAGGGGGTTGAGCGTCTATGGCTACACCTTC,CASSFDRGLSVYGYTF
TRBD2,once,TRBJ2-7,TRBV27,TGTGCCAGCACACTGACTAGCGGGAGCTACGAGCAGTACTTC,CASTLTSGSYEQYF
TRBD2,few,TRBJ2-7,TRBV15,TGTGCCACCAGCGGCAAGCGGGGAAGCTACGAGCAGTACTTC,CATSGKRGSYEQYF
TRBD2,NA,TRBJ2-1,TRBV5-4,TGTGCCAGCAGCCCGGGGGATCACGGACTAGGCATCAATGAGCAGTTCTTC,CASSPGDHGLGINEQFF
TRBD1,NA,TRBJ2-7,TRBV6-5,TGTGCCAGCAGTTCCCGGGGACAGGGTTACCACGAGCAGTACTTC,CASSSRGQGYHEQYF
TRBD1,NA,TRBJ2-5,TRBV7-6,TGTGCCAGCAGCCCGGGGACAGAAGAGACCCAGTACTTC,CASSPGTEETQYF
TRBD2,few,TRBJ2-3,TRBV9,TGTGCCAGCAGCGTTTCGGCGGGAGACGGCACAGATACGCAGTATTTT,CASSVSAGDGTDTQYF
TRBD1,NA,TRBJ1-3,TRBV10-3,TGTGCCATCAGTGACCCGACAGGGGGAAACACCATATATTTT,CAISDPTGGNTIYF
TRBD1,once,TRBJ1-1,TRBV7-2,TGTGCCAGCAGCTTAGCCTTTCGACAGGGATTGGGGGCTGAAGCTTTCTTT,CASSLAFRQGLGAEAFF